The sequence of this TCR beta chain was determined in a study of blood T cell repertoires in COVID-19. About the study: Donors in the United States, Italy and Spain gave samples during acute or convalescent COVID-19. T cells, B-cell-depleted T cells, or PBMCs provided the cDNA or gDNA that served as material.

This CDR3 region has 12 residues. Germline values: CDR1 LGHDT, CDR2 YNNKEL (reference sequence). Between the trimmed V and J ends, which lost 4 bases and 9 bases, there was a span of 13 bases. In the source study's methods: Estimation of nucleated cell counts was performed using reference gene primer amplification. Using immunoSEQ multiplex PCR, the repertoire was profiled, and TCRdb retains in-frame clones only, with some absent. V and J calls and clone size are given by that table; D and trimming were obtained from the DNA. The sample shows around 260,000 clones, around nine tenths of them seen only once.

The sequencing input was peripheral blood. This chain connects TRBV3-1 (or the pseudogene TRBV3-2) to TRBJ2-7; perhaps TRBD2 as D (6 bases). This receptor was identified in a man aged 30-40 years with acute or convalescent COVID-19. Written as DNA, the CDR3 is TGTGCCAGCAGCCCTCTTGGGGGAGGGCAGTACTTC. It codes for CASSPLGGGQYF.